The clone carrying this T cell receptor (beta chain) was seen many times. Its antigen remains unknown. The germline gene is not matched at one end of the junction; a read error may be the cause. This CDR3 spans 14 amino acids. CDR1 and CDR2 (germline): SGHTA, FQGNSA. This sample was taken from a study of T-cell reconstitution after alpha-beta-depleted transplantation in children. Study results and caveats: Certain patients had high TCRbeta diversity at day 60, and it came from recipient T cells and thymic progenitors that survived. Counts and diversity of T cells one year after transplant came mostly from newly produced T cells. Reportedly, roughly two months post-transplant, alpha-beta T cells arose from several hundred expanded graft clones.

Preparation of the TCRbeta library involved a method that used unique molecular identifiers. Via MiXCR, TCRdb re-called the PCR reads, giving one row per CDR3 protein. Among around 250,000 distinct CDR3 sequences listed, 6.5% to 9% were seen once. V and J are TRBV7-2 and TRBJ2-5, with TRBD2 matching 8 bases. This receptor was taken from a male patient aged 5 to 17 who had a stem cell transplant for acute lymphoblastic leukemia, so the T cells may come from the graft donor. Sequencing was performed on PBMCs, mostly from graft donor cells, taken 180 days after TCRalphabeta/CD19-depleted stem cell transplant. The CDR3 is CASSLRGGRETQYF. The CDR3 DNA is TGCGCCAGCAGCTTACGGGGGGGCCGAGAGACCCAGTACTTC.